Listed here is a single TCR beta chain. This receptor's antigen is unknown. The input lacks base qualities; no much larger clone sits a single base away. Germline trimming amounts to 2 bases on V and 8 bases on J, with 10 as the count of junction bases outside the gene matches. Inclusive of the bounding cysteine and phenylalanine, the CDR3 is 16 residues long. This entry keeps only the CDR3 DNA: 48 bases, framed from base 1. Taken from the germline V gene, the CDR1 and CDR2 loops are SGHTA and FQGNSA. The sample comes from a study of blood T cell repertoires in COVID-19 (dated by TCRdb to the early 2020s). At the level of the whole study: Samples covering the acute and convalescent phases of COVID-19 were provided by collaborators in the United States, Italy and Spain. The prospective study material was composed of cDNA or gDNA derived from T cells, B-cell-depleted T cells, or PBMCs. Subjects who had been exposed to COVID-19, were actively infected with it, or had recovered from it provided the deeply sampled blood TCRbeta repertoires that made up the dataset. A freely available public database, intended as a resource for researchers studying the immune response to SARS-CoV-2, is where the repertoires were released. The samples were drawn from the first 160 participants of the ongoing ImmuneRACE study and from about 1,200 subjects provided by 6 global collaborators. A de-identified subject ID, COVID-19 status, age in years and sex were almost always included in the sample metadata. Where HLA class I and class II types were available, the types were taken from metadata supplied by the sample provider, not from assay-based typing. Overall study results and their limits: How much clinical and demographic metadata was included differed by source and by participant, and the metadata was provided uncurated.

The immunoSEQ Assay, a bias-controlled multiplex PCR, was used to amplify TCRbeta CDR3 regions from genomic DNA. Under the source paper's analysis protocol: The number of nucleated cells in each sample was estimated by amplification of reference gene primers within the assay. To quantify the absolute abundance of each unique TCRbeta CDR3 rearrangement, sequence reads were collapsed and filtered. For each sample, productive Simpson clonality was calculated by taking the square root of Simpson's diversity index across productive rearrangements. Here the immuneACCESS table is served through TCRdb, limited to in-frame sequences with V and J called. Missing clones are a known gap in these copies; in checked studies unresolved V genes cover under half, and the rest lacks a known reason. V and J calls and clone size are those listed in that table; D and trimming were worked out from the DNA. This sample gives some 48,000 clones in total; under 95% of them show up just once. The ten largest clonotypes hold around 20% of the sample.

Each collaborating institution followed its own protocols to collect whole blood in K2EDTA tubes. For TCRbeta analysis, collaborator samples were shipped as frozen whole blood, as isolated PBMCs, or as DNA extracted from either sample type. This TCR derives from a man between 65 and 80 years old with active COVID-19. Recombination connected TRBV7-2 to TRBJ2-1; a stretch of 9 junction bases matches TRBD2. The sequenced material came from peripheral blood. The CDR3 amino acid sequence is: CASSLSAGGFVDEQFF. At the DNA level, the sequence is TGTGCCAGCAGCTTATCCGCGGGAGGGTTTGTGGATGAGCAGTTCTTC.